What follows is one TCR beta chain and its context. Antigen: not known. This record comes from a study of T cells in localized non-small cell lung cancer. The study, taken as a whole, reports: Sequencing, confined to only one tumor region, leaves heterogeneity possible. It was uninvolved adjacent lung that showed the highest T cell clonality, exceeding tumor. Longer overall survival was associated with a higher density of T cells in the blood.

Only in-frame clones appear in the TCRdb table, and some are missing; sequencing was by immunoSEQ multiplex PCR. The table records some 2,900 clones, roughly 20% of them present only once. Taken at least 2 cm from the tumor margin, the adjacent lung showed no atypia. In germline, CDR1 is LNHDA, CDR2 SQIVND (reference sequence). V was pared by 5 bases and J by 0 bases, with 20 bases between. This CDR3 contains 19 residues. J is TRBJ2-6 and V is TRBV19; D perhaps matches TRBD1 (6 bases). This receptor was taken from a woman between 40 and 69 years old with stage I lung adenocarcinoma. Sequencing was performed on normal lung tissue next to the tumor, taken before any cancer treatment. Written as DNA, the CDR3 is TGTGCCAGTAGTGTAGGACAGCTCCTGGGAAGCTCTGGGGCCAACGTCCTGACTTTC. Its translation: CASSVGQLLGSSGANVLTF.